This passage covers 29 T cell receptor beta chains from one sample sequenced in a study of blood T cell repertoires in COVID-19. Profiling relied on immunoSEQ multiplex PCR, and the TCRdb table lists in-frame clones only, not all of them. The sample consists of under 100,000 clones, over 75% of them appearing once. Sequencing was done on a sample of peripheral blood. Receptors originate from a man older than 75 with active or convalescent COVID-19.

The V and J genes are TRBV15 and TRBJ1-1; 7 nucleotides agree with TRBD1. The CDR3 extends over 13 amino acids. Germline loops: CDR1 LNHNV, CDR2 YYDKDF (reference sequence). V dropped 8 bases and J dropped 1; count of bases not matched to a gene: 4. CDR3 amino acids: CATAGQRNTEAFF. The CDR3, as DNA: TGTGCCACCGCGGGACAGCGGAACACTGAAGCTTTCTTT.

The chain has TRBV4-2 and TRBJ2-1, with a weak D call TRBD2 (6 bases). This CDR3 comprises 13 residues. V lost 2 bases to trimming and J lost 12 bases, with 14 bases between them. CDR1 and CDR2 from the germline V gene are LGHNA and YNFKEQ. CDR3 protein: CASSQPPGTLQFF. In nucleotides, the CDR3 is TGTGCCAGCAGCCAACCACCCGGGACTTTGCAGTTCTTC.

This CDR3 reads CASSFEGARFSTNEKLFF. The CDR3 region has the DNA TGCGCCAGCAGCTTTGAGGGGGCGAGATTTTCAACTAATGAAAAACTGTTTTTT. This chain uses TRBV5-1 with TRBJ1-4, with 7 bases aligning to TRBD1. The CDR3 totals 18 residues. J gave up 0 bases and V 2 bases, and 10 bases lay outside the gene matches. Germline V gene lookup returns CDR1 SGHRS and CDR2 YFSETQ.

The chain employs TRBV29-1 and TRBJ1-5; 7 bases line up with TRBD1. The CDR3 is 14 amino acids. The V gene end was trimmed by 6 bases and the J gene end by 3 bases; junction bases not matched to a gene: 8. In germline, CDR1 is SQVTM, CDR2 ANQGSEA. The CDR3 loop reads CSVVTGRDNQPQHF. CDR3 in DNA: TGCAGCGTGGTGACAGGGAGAGACAATCAGCCCCAGCATTTT.

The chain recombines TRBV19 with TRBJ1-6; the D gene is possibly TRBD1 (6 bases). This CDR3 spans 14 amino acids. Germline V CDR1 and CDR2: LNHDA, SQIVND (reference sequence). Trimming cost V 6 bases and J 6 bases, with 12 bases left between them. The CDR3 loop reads CASRFGQLNSPLHF. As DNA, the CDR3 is TGTGCCAGTAGGTTCGGACAGCTTAATTCACCCCTCCACTTT. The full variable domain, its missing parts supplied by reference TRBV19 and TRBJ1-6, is DGGITQSPKYLFRKEGQNVTLSCEQNLNHDAMYWYRQDPGQGLRLIYYSQIVNDFQKGDIAEGYSVSREKKESFPLTVTSAQKNPTAFYLCASRFGQLNSPLHFGNGTRLTVT.

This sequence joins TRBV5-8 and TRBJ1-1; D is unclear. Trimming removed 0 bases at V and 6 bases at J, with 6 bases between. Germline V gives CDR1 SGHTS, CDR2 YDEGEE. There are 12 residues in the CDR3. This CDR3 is CASSLGEAEAFF. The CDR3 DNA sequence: TGTGCCAGCAGCTTGGGGGAGGCTGAAGCTTTCTTT.

The CDR3 reads CASSLFPSVRTDTQYF. DNA of the CDR3: TGTGCCAGCAGCTTATTCCCCTCGGTGAGGACAGATACGCAGTATTTT. The chain joins TRBV7-3 to TRBJ2-3, with unresolved D. This CDR3 is built from 16 residues. Germline CDR1 and CDR2: SGHTA and FQGTGA. Trimming left V 2 bases short and J 3 bases short, with 15 bases between.

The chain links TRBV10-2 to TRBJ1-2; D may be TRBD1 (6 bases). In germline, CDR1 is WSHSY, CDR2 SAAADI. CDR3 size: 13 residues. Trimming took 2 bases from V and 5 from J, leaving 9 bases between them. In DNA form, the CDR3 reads TGCGCCAGCAGTGAGGGACAGCAATATGGCTACACCTTC. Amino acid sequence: CASSEGQQYGYTF.

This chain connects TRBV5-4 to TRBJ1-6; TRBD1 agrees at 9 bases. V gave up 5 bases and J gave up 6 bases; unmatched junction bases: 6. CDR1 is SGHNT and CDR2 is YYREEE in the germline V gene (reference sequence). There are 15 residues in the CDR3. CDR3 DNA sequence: TGTGCCAGCAGAGCAACAGGGGGCTTTAATTCACCCCTCCACTTT. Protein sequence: CASRATGGFNSPLHF.

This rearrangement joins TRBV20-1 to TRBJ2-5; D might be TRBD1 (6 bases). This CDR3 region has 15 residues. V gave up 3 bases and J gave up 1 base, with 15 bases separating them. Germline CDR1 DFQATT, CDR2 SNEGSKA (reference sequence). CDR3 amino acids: CSASLGRTVQETQYF. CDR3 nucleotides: TGCAGTGCTAGTCTGGGTCGGACAGTCCAAGAGACCCAGTACTTC.

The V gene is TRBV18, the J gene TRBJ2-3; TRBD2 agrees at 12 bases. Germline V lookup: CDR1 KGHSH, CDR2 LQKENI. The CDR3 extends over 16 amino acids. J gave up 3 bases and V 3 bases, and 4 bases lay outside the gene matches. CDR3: CASSPRGLAGTDTQYF. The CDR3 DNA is TGTGCCAGCTCACCCCGAGGACTAGCGGGGACAGATACGCAGTATTTT.

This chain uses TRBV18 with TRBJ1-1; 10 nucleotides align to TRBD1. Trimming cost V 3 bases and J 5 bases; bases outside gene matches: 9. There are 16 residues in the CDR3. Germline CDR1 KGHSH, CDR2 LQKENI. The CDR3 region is CASSPIPGQGFTEAFF. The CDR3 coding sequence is TGTGCCAGCTCACCGATACCGGGACAGGGGTTTACTGAAGCTTTCTTT.

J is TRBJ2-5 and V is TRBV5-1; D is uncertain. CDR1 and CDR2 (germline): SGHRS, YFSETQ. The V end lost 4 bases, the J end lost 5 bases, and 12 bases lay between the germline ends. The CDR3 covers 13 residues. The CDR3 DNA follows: TGCGCCAGCAGCCTGGCGACTGGGGAGACCCAGTACTTC. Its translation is CASSLATGETQYF.

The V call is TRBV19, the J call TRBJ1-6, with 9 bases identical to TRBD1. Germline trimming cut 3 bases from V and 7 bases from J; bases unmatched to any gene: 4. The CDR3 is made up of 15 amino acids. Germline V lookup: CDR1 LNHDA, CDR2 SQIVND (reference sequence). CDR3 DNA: TGTGCCAGTAGTATGGGGACAGGGCGGAATTCACCCCTCCACTTT. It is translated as CASSMGTGRNSPLHF.

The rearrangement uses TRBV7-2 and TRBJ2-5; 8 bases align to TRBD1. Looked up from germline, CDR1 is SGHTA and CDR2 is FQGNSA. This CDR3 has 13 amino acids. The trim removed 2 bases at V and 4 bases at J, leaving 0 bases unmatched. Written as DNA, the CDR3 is TGTGCCAGCAGCTTAACAGGGGGAGAGACCCAGTACTTC. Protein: CASSLTGGETQYF.

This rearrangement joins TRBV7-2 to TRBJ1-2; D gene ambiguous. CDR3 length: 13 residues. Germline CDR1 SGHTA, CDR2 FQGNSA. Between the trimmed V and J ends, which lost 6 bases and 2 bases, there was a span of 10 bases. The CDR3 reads CASRLRSNYGYTF. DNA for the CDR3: TGTGCCAGCAGACTCAGGTCCAACTATGGCTACACCTTC.

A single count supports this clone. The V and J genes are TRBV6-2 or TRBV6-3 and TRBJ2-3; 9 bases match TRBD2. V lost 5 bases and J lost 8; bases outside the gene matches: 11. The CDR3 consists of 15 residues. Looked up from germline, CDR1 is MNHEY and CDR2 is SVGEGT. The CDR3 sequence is CASSPPGLALGTQYF. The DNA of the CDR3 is TGTGCCAGCAGTCCACCGGGACTAGCTTTGGGTACGCAGTATTTT.

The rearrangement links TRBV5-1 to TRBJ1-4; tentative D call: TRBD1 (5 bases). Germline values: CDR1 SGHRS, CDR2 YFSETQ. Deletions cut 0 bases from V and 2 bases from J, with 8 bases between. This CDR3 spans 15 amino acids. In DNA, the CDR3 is TGCGCCAGCAGCTTGGCCCGGGGGACTAATGAAAAACTGTTTTTT. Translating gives CASSLARGTNEKLFF.

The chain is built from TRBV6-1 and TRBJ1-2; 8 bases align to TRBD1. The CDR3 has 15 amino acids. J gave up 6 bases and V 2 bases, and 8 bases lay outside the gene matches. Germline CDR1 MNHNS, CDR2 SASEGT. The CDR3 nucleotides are TGTGCCAGCAGTGAATGGCGGGCGACAGGGGATGGCTACACCTTC. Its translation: CASSEWRATGDGYTF.

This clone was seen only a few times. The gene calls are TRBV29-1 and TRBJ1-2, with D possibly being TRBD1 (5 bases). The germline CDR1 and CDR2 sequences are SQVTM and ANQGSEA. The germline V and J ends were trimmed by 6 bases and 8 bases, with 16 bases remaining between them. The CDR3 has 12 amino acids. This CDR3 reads CSVERGGEGYTF. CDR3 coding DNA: TGCAGCGTCGAGAGGGGCGGGGAGGGCTACACCTTC.

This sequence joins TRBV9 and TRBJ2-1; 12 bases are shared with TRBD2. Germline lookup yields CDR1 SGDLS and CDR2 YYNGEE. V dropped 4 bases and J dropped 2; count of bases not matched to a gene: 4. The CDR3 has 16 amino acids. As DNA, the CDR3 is TGTGCCAGCAGCCCCCGACTAGCGGGGGCCTACAATGAGCAGTTCTTC. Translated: CASSPRLAGAYNEQFF.

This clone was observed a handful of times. The CDR3 here is CASSRTYEQYF. For the CDR3, the DNA is TGTGCCAGCAGCCGGACTTACGAGCAGTACTTC. The rearrangement joins TRBV2 to TRBJ2-7; possible D gene TRBD2, 5 bases. This CDR3 is built from 11 residues. Between the trimmed V and J ends, which lost 6 bases and 4 bases, there was a span of 7 bases. CDR1 and CDR2 from the germline V gene are SNHLY and FYNNEI. The full variable domain, completed using reference TRBV2 and TRBJ2-7, is EPEVTQTPSHQVTQMGQEVILRCVPISNHLYFYWYRQILGQKVEFLVSFYNNEISEKSEIFDDQFSVERPDGSNFTLKIRSTKLEDSAMYFCASSRTYEQYFGPGTRLTVT.

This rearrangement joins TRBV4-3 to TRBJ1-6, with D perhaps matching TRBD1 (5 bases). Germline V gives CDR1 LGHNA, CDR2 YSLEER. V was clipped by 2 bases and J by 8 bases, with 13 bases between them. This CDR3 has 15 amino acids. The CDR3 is CASSQSAQGDSPLHF. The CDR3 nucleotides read TGCGCCAGCAGCCAAAGCGCGCAGGGTGATTCACCCCTCCACTTT.

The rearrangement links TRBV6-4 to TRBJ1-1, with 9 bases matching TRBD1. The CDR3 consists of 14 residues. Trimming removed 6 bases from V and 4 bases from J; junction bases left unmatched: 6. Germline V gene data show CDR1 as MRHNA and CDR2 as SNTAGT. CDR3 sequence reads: CASSRGQGGTEAFF. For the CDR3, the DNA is TGTGCCAGCAGCAGGGGACAGGGTGGCACTGAAGCTTTCTTT.

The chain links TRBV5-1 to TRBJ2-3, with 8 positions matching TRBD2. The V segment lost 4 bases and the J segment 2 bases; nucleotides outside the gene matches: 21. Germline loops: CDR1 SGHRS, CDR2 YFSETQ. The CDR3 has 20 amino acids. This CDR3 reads CASSRNGAAGDFSSTDTQYF. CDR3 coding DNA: TGCGCCAGCAGCCGGAATGGGGCAGCGGGGGATTTTTCGTCCACAGATACGCAGTATTTT.

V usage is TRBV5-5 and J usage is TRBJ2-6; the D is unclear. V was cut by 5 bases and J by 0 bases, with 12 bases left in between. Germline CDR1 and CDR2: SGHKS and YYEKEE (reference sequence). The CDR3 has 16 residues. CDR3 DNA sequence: TGTGCCAGCAGTACGGTTTTAAGCTCTGGGGCCAACGTCCTGACTTTC. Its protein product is CASSTVLSSGANVLTF. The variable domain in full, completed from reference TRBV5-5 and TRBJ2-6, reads DAGVTQSPTHLIKTRGQQVTLRCSPISGHKSVSWYQQVLGQGPQFIFQYYEKEERGRGNFPDRFSARQFPNYSSELNVNALLLGDSALYLCASSTVLSSGANVLTFGAGSRLTVL.

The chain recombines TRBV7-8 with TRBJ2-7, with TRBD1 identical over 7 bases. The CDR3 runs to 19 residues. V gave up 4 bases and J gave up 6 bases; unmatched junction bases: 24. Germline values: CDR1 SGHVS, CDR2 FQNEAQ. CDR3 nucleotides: TGTGCCAGCAGCTCCGATGAGACAGGGTGGATTTCGGGCTTCCGCGAGCAGTACTTC. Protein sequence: CASSSDETGWISGFREQYF.

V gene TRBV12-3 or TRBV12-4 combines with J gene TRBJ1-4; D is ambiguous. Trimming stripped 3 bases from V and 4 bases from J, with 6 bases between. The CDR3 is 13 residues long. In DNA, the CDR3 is TGTGCCAGCAGTTTTGGAGTTAATGAAAAACTGTTTTTT. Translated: CASSFGVNEKLFF.

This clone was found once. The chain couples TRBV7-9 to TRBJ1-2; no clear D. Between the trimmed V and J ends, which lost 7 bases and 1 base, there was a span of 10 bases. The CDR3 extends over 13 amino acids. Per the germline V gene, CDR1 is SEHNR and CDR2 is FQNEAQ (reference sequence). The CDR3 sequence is CASTHPVNYGYTF. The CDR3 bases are TGTGCCAGCACCCATCCGGTTAACTATGGCTACACCTTC.